The 20 T cell receptor beta chains reported below all come from one sample, sequenced in a study of Ad26.COV2.S vaccination and SARS-CoV-2 variants. The sample's treatment: around 19 received Ad26.COV2.S at low or high dose, single or two shots; about 5 received placebo; per-sample allocation not given. All samples were drawn on day 63, counting from the first vaccine or placebo injection. Clones were sequenced by immunoSEQ multiplex PCR, and TCRdb holds only the in-frame ones, with some missing. The sample has roughly 500,000 clones; roughly 85% are singletons. This specimen consisted of peripheral blood, obtained in a trial of Ad26.COV2.S vaccine versus placebo. The receptors were sampled from a person between 18 and 65 years old who received the Ad26.COV2.S COVID-19 vaccine or a placebo.

DNA for the CDR3: TGTGCCAGCATGGGGACTCGGGGAAAACTGTTTTTT. Encoded protein: CASMGTRGKLFF. The chain recombines TRBV12-3 or TRBV12-4 with TRBJ1-4; TRBD1 might be the D (5 bases). The CDR3 consists of 12 residues. V lost 7 bases, J lost 10 bases, and 13 bases lay in between.

V usage is TRBV7-9 and J usage is TRBJ2-2, with 8 bases identical to TRBD1. Looked up from germline, CDR1 is SEHNR and CDR2 is FQNEAQ (reference sequence). The CDR3 has 16 amino acids. Unmatched junction bases numbered 5, after V lost 5 bases and J lost 0 bases. The CDR3 loop reads CASSRTQGANTGELFF. The CDR3 DNA is TGTGCCAGCAGCCGAACACAGGGGGCGAACACCGGGGAGCTGTTTTTT. Drawing the rest from reference TRBV7-9 and TRBJ2-2, the complete variable domain is DTGVSQNPRHKITKRGQNVTFRCDPISEHNRLYWYRQTLGQGPEFLTYFQNEAQLEKSRLLSDRFSAERPKGSFSTLEIQRTEQGDSAMYLCASSRTQGANTGELFFGEGSRLTVL.

In this sample, this clone turned up once. The chain is built from TRBV5-8 and TRBJ1-2, with D unresolved. Germline V CDR1 and CDR2: SGHTS, YDEGEE. This CDR3 region has 15 residues. V was trimmed by 4 bases and J by 0 bases, leaving 13 bases between them. The CDR3 reads CASSQRTAANYGYTF. DNA for the CDR3: TGTGCCAGCAGCCAGAGGACCGCGGCTAACTATGGCTACACCTTC.

In its sample, this clone was seen many times. The chain is built from TRBV4-1 and TRBJ2-7, with no clear D. Germline V gene lookup returns CDR1 MGHRA and CDR2 YSYEKL. The V end lost 4 bases, the J end lost 1 base, and 17 bases lay between the germline ends. The CDR3 has 16 residues. The CDR3 nucleotides are TGCGCCAGCAGCCTCCCCAGGCACGGCGAATCCTACGAGCAGTACTTC. Amino acids: CASSLPRHGESYEQYF.

V usage is TRBV29-1 and J usage is TRBJ2-2; 13 positions agree with TRBD2. With V trimmed by 6 bases and J by 6 bases, 7 bases remained unmatched. Germline assignment: CDR1 SQVTM and CDR2 ANQGSEA. The CDR3 is made up of 15 amino acids. This chain's CDR3 is CSVRTSGGSPGELFF. CDR3 sequence (DNA): TGCAGCGTCCGGACTAGCGGGGGTTCTCCCGGGGAGCTGTTTTTT.

V gene TRBV7-9 combines with J gene TRBJ2-1; 9 bases fit TRBD1. From germline, CDR1 is SEHNR and CDR2 FQNEAQ (reference sequence). The V and J ends lost 6 bases and 3 bases, in that order; junction bases with no gene match: 9. The CDR3 is 16 residues long. This CDR3 reads CASRVKGQGLYNEQFF. CDR3 sequence (DNA): TGTGCCAGCAGGGTAAAGGGACAGGGTCTCTACAATGAGCAGTTCTTC.

The J gene is TRBJ1-2, the V gene TRBV30; D remains unclear. Between the trimmed V and J ends, which lost 5 bases and 8 bases, there was a span of 12 bases. CDR3 length: 11 residues. The germline gives CDR1 GTSNPN, CDR2 SVGIG (reference sequence). This CDR3 reads CAWGPSGGYTF. The CDR3 region has the DNA TGTGCCTGGGGGCCTTCCGGAGGCTACACCTTC.

J is TRBJ1-1 and V is TRBV5-6; no firm D call. From germline, CDR1 is SGHDT and CDR2 YYEEEE. V shed 0 bases and J shed 8 bases, with 11 bases lying between them. CDR3 length equals 13 residues. Here the CDR3 reads CASSLDGSREAFF. The CDR3 bases are TGTGCCAGCAGCTTGGATGGAAGTAGGGAAGCTTTCTTT.

The chain couples TRBV30 to TRBJ1-2; TRBD1 might be the D (5 bases). The CDR3 is 13 amino acids. Germline V CDR1 and CDR2: GTSNPN, SVGIG (reference sequence). The V end was cut by 3 bases, the J end by 8 bases, with 16 bases between. As DNA, the CDR3 is TGTGCCTGGAGCCGGGGGATCCTGAAAGGCTACACCTTC. Translated, it gives CAWSRGILKGYTF.

J is TRBJ2-6 and V is TRBV28; 10 positions agree with TRBD1. CDR3 length: 20 residues. The germline V gene has CDR1 MDHEN and CDR2 SYDVKM. The trim removed 4 bases at V and 3 bases at J, leaving 15 bases unmatched. In DNA form, the CDR3 reads TGTGCCAGCAGTTCTATAACCCTGACAGGGGGCGGTCTTGGGGCCAACGTCCTGACTTTC. Protein: CASSSITLTGGGLGANVLTF.

The chain recombines TRBV5-1 with TRBJ2-7; 8 positions match TRBD2. Germline CDR1 reads SGHRS; CDR2 reads YFSETQ. CDR3 length: 18 amino acids. J lost 4 bases, V lost 1 base, and 16 bases had no gene match. Here the CDR3 DNA reads TGCGCCAGCAGCTTGTGGGCGGGAGGAGTCACTAATACATACGAGCAGTACTTC. Translation gives CASSLWAGGVTNTYEQYF.

The chain recombines TRBV19 with TRBJ2-3; D could derive from TRBD1 or TRBD2 (5 bases each). This CDR3 comprises 14 residues. Germline values: CDR1 LNHDA, CDR2 SQIVND (reference sequence). V lost 2 bases, J lost 2 bases, and 8 bases lay in between. In nucleotides, the CDR3 is TGTGCCAGTAGTATAACCGGGACCACAGATACGCAGTATTTT. This codes for CASSITGTTDTQYF.

This chain uses TRBV7-8 with TRBJ1-5, with 8 bases fitting TRBD1. Germline V gives CDR1 SGHVS, CDR2 FQNEAQ. V trimming: 5 bases; J trimming: 7 bases; junction bases outside the gene matches: 19. CDR3 length: 18 residues. The CDR3 nucleotides are TGTGCCAGCAGCCTTGATGGACAGGGAGGCGGATTTTGGCAGCCCCAGCATTTT. Amino acid sequence: CASSLDGQGGGFWQPQHF.

The chain has TRBV5-4 and TRBJ2-3; no clear D gene. Germline V lookup: CDR1 SGHNT, CDR2 YYREEE (reference sequence). The V and J ends lost 2 bases and 1 base respectively, with 11 bases between them. The CDR3 extends over 15 amino acids. Here the CDR3 reads CASSFSVGGTDTQYF. The CDR3 region has the DNA TGTGCCAGCAGCTTCTCGGTTGGGGGCACAGATACGCAGTATTTT. Full variable domain (rest looked up from reference TRBV5-4 and TRBJ2-3): ETGVTQSPTHLIKTRGQQVTLRCSSQSGHNTVSWYQQALGQGPQFIFQYYREEENGRGNFPPRFSGLQFPNYSSELNVNALELDDSALYLCASSFSVGGTDTQYFGPGTRLTVL.

The rearrangement joins TRBV4-1 to TRBJ2-7; D perhaps matches TRBD2 (5 bases). This CDR3 has 16 amino acids. From germline, CDR1 is MGHRA and CDR2 YSYEKL. Trimming stripped 2 bases from V and 4 bases from J, with 18 bases between. The CDR3 region has the DNA TGCGCCAGCAGCCAATCTAGGTTGGGCGGGCTGTACGAGCAGTACTTC. This translates into CASSQSRLGGLYEQYF.

A word on this clone: Other DNA variants within this sample encode the same CDR3. The chain uses TRBV6-5 and TRBJ1-6, with a possible D match to TRBD1 (5 bases). This CDR3 spans 14 amino acids. CDR1 and CDR2 from the germline V gene are MNHEY and SVGAGI. Trimming stripped 2 bases from V and 7 bases from J, with 9 bases between. Here the CDR3 reads CASSYGGVNSPLHF. CDR3 nucleotides: TGTGCCAGCAGTTACGGGGGGGTCAATTCACCCCTCCACTTT.

V gene TRBV7-2 combines with J gene TRBJ1-5; D is perhaps TRBD1 (5 bases). Trimming removed 1 base from V and 2 bases from J, with 9 bases in between. Germline lookup yields CDR1 SGHTA and CDR2 FQGNSA. This CDR3 region has 15 residues. CDR3 protein: CASSLGGLGNQPQHF. The CDR3 region has the DNA TGTGCCAGCAGCTTAGGGGGGTTAGGCAATCAGCCCCAGCATTTT.

The chain uses TRBV27 and TRBJ2-1; the D gene could be TRBD1 or TRBD2 (5 bases each). From germline, CDR1 is MNHEY and CDR2 SMNVEV (reference sequence). V was trimmed by 5 bases and J by 11 bases, leaving 10 bases between them. The CDR3 spans 11 residues. This CDR3 is CASSAGTQQFF. CDR3 DNA sequence: TGTGCCAGCAGTGCCGGGACCCAGCAGTTCTTC.

The rearrangement links TRBV4-1 to TRBJ2-5; 9 bases line up with TRBD1. Trimming cost V 3 bases and J 2 bases; bases outside gene matches: 7. CDR1 is MGHRA, CDR2 YSYEKL, per germline. CDR3 length: 16 residues. CDR3 in amino acids: CASSQSRDRVQETQYF. The CDR3 bases are TGCGCCAGCAGCCAGAGCCGGGACAGGGTACAAGAGACCCAGTACTTC.

This chain connects TRBV27 to TRBJ2-1; 13 bases fit TRBD2. V lost 4 bases, J lost 12 bases, and 6 bases stayed unmatched. The V gene's germline CDR1 is MNHEY and CDR2 SMNVEV (reference sequence). The CDR3 is 14 amino acids. CDR3 sequence reads: CASSSGLAGTRQFF. Written as DNA, the CDR3 is TGTGCCAGCAGTTCGGGACTAGCGGGAACCCGGCAGTTCTTC.